Sequencing of this T cell receptor (beta chain) was carried out in a study of T-cell reconstitution after alpha-beta-depleted transplantation in children. Study findings and constraints: Counts and diversity of T cells one year after transplant came mostly from newly produced T cells. Reported findings indicate that, about two months after transplant, alpha-beta T cells came from several hundred expanded clones, which were derived from non-depleted graft cells. For some patients, TCRbeta diversity was high at day 60 because of recipient T cells and thymic progenitors that survived.

Germline CDR1 is LNHNV and CDR2 is YYDKDF (reference sequence). Trimming shortened V by 0 bases and J by 5 bases, and 7 bases separated the two germline ends. The CDR3 covers 13 residues. A TCRbeta library incorporating unique molecular identifiers was prepared. Each CDR3 protein is one row after TCRdb ran MiXCR on the PCR reads. The sample shows about 580,000 distinct CDR3 sequences, more than 20% of them seen only once. Many counts were recorded for this clonotype. What it recognizes is unknown. This receptor was obtained from a boy in the first two years of life who had a stem cell transplant for acute myeloid leukemia, so the T cells may come from the graft donor. The chain joins TRBV15 to TRBJ2-5, with D uncertain. Specimen: PBMCs, mostly from graft donor cells, collected 360 days after TCRalphabeta/CD19-depleted stem cell transplant. The CDR3 DNA is TGTGCCACCAGCAGAGAAAGGGTGGAGACCCAGTACTTC. As protein: CATSRERVETQYF.